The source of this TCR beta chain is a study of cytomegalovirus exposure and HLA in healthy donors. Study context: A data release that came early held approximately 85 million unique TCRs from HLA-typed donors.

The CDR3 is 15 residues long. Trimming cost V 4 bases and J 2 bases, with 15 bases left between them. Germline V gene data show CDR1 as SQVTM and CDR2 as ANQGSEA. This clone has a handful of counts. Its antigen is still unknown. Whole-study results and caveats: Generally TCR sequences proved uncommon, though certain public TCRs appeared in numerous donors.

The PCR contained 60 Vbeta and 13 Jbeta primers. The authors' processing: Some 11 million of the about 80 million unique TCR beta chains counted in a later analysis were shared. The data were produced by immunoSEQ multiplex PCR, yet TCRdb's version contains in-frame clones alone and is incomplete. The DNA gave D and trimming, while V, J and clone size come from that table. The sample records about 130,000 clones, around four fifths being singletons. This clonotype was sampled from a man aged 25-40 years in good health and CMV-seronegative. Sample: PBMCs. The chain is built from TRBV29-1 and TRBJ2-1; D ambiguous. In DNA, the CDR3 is TGCAGCGTTGGGGTTACAGCTTTGGCCTACAATGAGCAGTTCTTC. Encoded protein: CSVGVTALAYNEQFF.